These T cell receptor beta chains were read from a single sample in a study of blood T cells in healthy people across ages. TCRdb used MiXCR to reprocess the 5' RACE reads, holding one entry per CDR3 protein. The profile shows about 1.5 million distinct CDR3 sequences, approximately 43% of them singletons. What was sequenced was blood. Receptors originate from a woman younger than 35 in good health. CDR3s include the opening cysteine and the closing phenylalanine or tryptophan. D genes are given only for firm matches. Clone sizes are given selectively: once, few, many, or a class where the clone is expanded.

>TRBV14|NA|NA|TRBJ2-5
TGTGCCAGCAGCCAAAGAGGGATGGAGACCCAGTACTTC
CASSQRGMETQYF
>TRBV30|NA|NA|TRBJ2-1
TGTGCCTGGAGCTATGGACAAGGGAAAGGTGGGCAGTTCTTC
CAWSYGQGKGGQFF
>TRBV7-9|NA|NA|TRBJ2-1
TGTGCCAGCAGCCCTAGATCGGGGCCGCGGCTCAATGAGCAGTTCTTC
CASSPRSGPRLNEQFF
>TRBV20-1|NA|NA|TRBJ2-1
TGCAGTGCTAGTCTAGGCGTAGCCAGGGAGCAGTTCTTC
CSASLGVAREQFF
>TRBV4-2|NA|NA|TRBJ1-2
TGTGCCAGCAGCCAATCCGGGACGGGCGGCTACACCTTC
CASSQSGTGGYTF
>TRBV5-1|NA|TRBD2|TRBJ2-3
TGCGCCAGCAGCGCCGGACTAGCGGGCGATACGCAGTATTTT
CASSAGLAGDTQYF
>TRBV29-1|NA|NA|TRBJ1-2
TGCAGCGTTGCTAGGGGGATTCGCGGCTACACCTTC
CSVARGIRGYTF
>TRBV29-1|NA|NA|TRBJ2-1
TGCAGCGCGGGGTTAGTTCTAGCCCGCAATGAGCAGTTCTTC
CSAGLVLARNEQFF
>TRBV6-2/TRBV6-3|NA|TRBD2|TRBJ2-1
TGTGCCAGCAGTCAACGGACTAGCGAAAACAATGAGCAGTTCTTC
CASSQRTSENNEQFF
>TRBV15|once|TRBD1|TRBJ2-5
TGTGCCACCAGCAGAGATAAGGGGGCCAAAGAGACCCAGTACTTC
CATSRDKGAKETQYF
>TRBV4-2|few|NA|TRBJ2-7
TGTGCCAGCAGCCAAGAAGACGGGGGAGTCTACGAGCAGTACTTC
CASSQEDGGVYEQYF
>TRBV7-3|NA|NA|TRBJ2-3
TGTGCCAGCACTCTCGGATACACAGATACGCAGTATTTT
CASTLGYTDTQYF
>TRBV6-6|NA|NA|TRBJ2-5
TGTGCCAGCAGTCCCATGGATGGGGAGACCCAGTACTTC
CASSPMDGETQYF
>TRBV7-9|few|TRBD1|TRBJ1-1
TGTGCCAGCAGCTCGGGACAGGGCAAAAAAGAAGCTTTCTTT
CASSSGQGKKEAFF
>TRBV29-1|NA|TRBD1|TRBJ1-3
TGCAGCGCCTCCGGGACAGGGGGCTCTGGAAACACCATATATTTT
CSASGTGGSGNTIYF
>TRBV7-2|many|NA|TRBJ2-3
TGTGCCAGCAGCCAATCACTCGATACGCAGTATTTT
CASSQSLDTQYF
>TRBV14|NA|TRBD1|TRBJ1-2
TGTGCCAGCAGCCGAGTCATCCCGGGGGACAGGGCCTATGGCTGCACCTTC
CASSRVIPGDRAYGCTF
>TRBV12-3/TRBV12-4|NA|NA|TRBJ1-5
TGTGCCGGCAGTTTATGGGAGGGCCAGCCCCAGCATTTT
CAGSLWEGQPQHF
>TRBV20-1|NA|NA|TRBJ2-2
TGCAGTGCCCCTCGGAGGGATGACACCGGGGAGCTGTTTTTT
CSAPRRDDTGELFF
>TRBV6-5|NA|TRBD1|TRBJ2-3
TGTGCCAGCAACTCCCGGACAGGGGGCACAGATACGCAGTATTTT
CASNSRTGGTDTQYF
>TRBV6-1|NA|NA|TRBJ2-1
TGTGCCAGCAGTCCAAAGTGGCCCAGCTCCTACAATGAGCAGTTCTTC
CASSPKWPSSYNEQFF
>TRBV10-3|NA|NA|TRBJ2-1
TGTGCCATCAGTGAGTATCAGGCGGGCGATGAGCAGTTCTTC
CAISEYQAGDEQFF
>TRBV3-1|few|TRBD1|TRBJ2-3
TGTGCCAGCAGCCACCAGGGGGCAAGCACAGATACGCAGTATTTT
CASSHQGASTDTQYF
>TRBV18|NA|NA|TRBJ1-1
TGTGCCAGCTCACCAGGGAGGGGTAAGAACACTGAAGCTTTCTTT
CASSPGRGKNTEAFF
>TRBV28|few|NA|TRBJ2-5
TGTGCCAGCACCACCCCCCGGGAAACTCAGGAGACCCAGTACTTC
CASTTPRETQETQYF
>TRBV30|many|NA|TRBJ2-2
TGTGCCTGGAGAATAGGTCAGGGAGACACCGGGGAGCTGTTTTTT
CAWRIGQGDTGELFF
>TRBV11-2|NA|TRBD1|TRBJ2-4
TGTGCCAGCAGCTTCCGGCCCACAGGGGGGATTATAGCCAAAAACATTCAGTACTTC
CASSFRPTGGIIAKNIQYF
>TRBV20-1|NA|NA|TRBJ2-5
TGCAGTGCTAGCGCGCCTAGCCGAGGGGTAGAGACCCAGTACTTC
CSASAPSRGVETQYF